One and the same sample provided the 16 T cell receptor beta chains below, sequenced in a study of blood T cell repertoires in COVID-19. TCRdb's copy holds only in-frame clones and misses some; the assay was immunoSEQ multiplex PCR. This repertoire shows around 340,000 clones, 75% to 90% found once; its top ten account for under 8.5%. Sequencing was performed on peripheral blood. These receptors were collected from a woman aged 55-75 years with COVID-19, enrolled during active disease.

The chain uses TRBV20-1 and TRBJ1-2; D is unclear. The CDR3 length is 11 residues. Germline CDR1 and CDR2: DFQATT and SNEGSKA (reference sequence). Trimming stripped 1 base from V and 8 bases from J, with 8 bases between. The CDR3 coding sequence is TGCAGTGCTAGAGTCGAGATCGGCTACACCTTC. Encoded protein: CSARVEIGYTF.

The CDR3 DNA sequence: TGTGCCAGCAGTTCCGGACAGGGGCACGAGCAGTACTTC. It specifies CASSSGQGHEQYF. The chain joins TRBV27 to TRBJ2-7; 9 bases are shared with TRBD1. The J segment lost 5 bases and the V segment lost 4 bases, leaving 3 bases of the junction unmatched. The CDR3 is 13 amino acids. From germline, CDR1 is MNHEY and CDR2 SMNVEV (reference sequence).

This clone was counted a single time. V usage is TRBV5-6 and J usage is TRBJ1-2; D is perhaps TRBD1 (5 bases). The CDR3 totals 14 residues. V shed 0 bases and J shed 7 bases, with 13 bases lying between them. Germline values: CDR1 SGHDT, CDR2 YYEEEE. The CDR3 coding sequence is TGTGCCAGCAGCTTGGCCCAGGGCTGGGGTGGCTACACCTTC. Its translation: CASSLAQGWGGYTF.

The V call is TRBV29-1, the J call TRBJ1-1, with D unclear. Germline V gene data show CDR1 as SQVTM and CDR2 as ANQGSEA. Trimming cost V 5 bases and J 2 bases, with 12 bases left between them. The CDR3 runs 13 residues. CDR3 sequence: CSVKYSLNTEAFF. The CDR3 DNA sequence: TGCAGCGTTAAGTATAGCCTTAACACTGAAGCTTTCTTT.

The chain uses TRBV7-3 and TRBJ2-6; D is undetermined. CDR1 SGHTA and CDR2 FQGTGA come from the germline V gene. Trimming took off 4 bases at V and 4 bases at J, with 11 bases between the two ends. The CDR3 covers 15 residues. CDR3 in DNA: TGTGCCAGCAGCTCGGTATCTCTGGGGGCCAACGTCCTGACTTTC. This sequence encodes CASSSVSLGANVLTF.

This chain joins TRBV20-1 and TRBJ1-2; the match to TRBD1 covers 9 bases. The CDR3 contains 16 residues. The germline V gene has CDR1 DFQATT and CDR2 SNEGSKA (reference sequence). With V trimmed by 3 bases and J by 7 bases, 15 bases remained unmatched. CDR3: CSASPTPGTGSGGYTF. CDR3 in DNA: TGCAGTGCTAGTCCTACCCCCGGGACAGGGAGCGGTGGCTACACCTTC.

The chain couples TRBV12-3 or TRBV12-4 to TRBJ1-1; D ambiguous. The ends were cut back, 7 bases at V and 4 bases at J, with 7 bases in the middle. The CDR3 spans 11 residues. The CDR3 spells CASNSVTEAFF. DNA for the CDR3: TGTGCCAGCAATTCCGTCACTGAAGCTTTCTTT.

The table lists this clone with a count of one. The chain joins TRBV16 to TRBJ1-2; 9 nucleotides line up with TRBD1. V dropped 4 bases and J dropped 0; count of bases not matched to a gene: 6. Per the germline V gene, CDR1 is KGHSY and CDR2 is FQNENV. This CDR3 is built from 16 residues. CDR3 amino acids: CASSPAGQGANYGYTF. Here the CDR3 DNA reads TGTGCCAGCAGCCCCGCGGGACAGGGAGCTAACTATGGCTACACCTTC.

A note on this clone: Other DNA sequences of this sample code for an identical CDR3. The chain is built from TRBV4-2 and TRBJ2-7; 9 bases align to TRBD1. The CDR3 extends over 15 amino acids. The germline gives CDR1 LGHNA, CDR2 YNFKEQ. V gave up 1 base and J gave up 4 bases; unmatched junction bases: 5. The CDR3 sequence is CASSQGGQGSYEQYF. DNA for the CDR3: TGTGCCAGCAGCCAAGGGGGACAGGGTAGTTACGAGCAGTACTTC.

V gene TRBV28 combines with J gene TRBJ1-1; D gene ambiguous. Germline V gives CDR1 MDHEN, CDR2 SYDVKM. V lost 0 bases to trimming and J lost 3 bases, with 11 bases between them. This CDR3 region has 15 residues. The CDR3 region is CASSLWGLGDTEAFF. The DNA for the CDR3 is TGTGCCAGCAGTTTATGGGGCTTAGGTGACACTGAAGCTTTCTTT.

As concerns this clone: Within the sample, other DNA sequences also encode this same CDR3. The V call is TRBV5-1, the J call TRBJ2-5; TRBD2 is a possible D gene (7 bases). CDR3 size: 14 residues. From germline, CDR1 is SGHRS and CDR2 YFSETQ. Trimming shortened V by 0 bases and J by 5 bases, and 11 bases separated the two germline ends. DNA of the CDR3: TGCGCCAGCAGCTTGGCGGGGGGCGAGGAGACCCAGTACTTC. Its protein is CASSLAGGEETQYF.

This sequence joins TRBV15 and TRBJ1-3; D uncertain. V gave up 3 bases and J gave up 4 bases, with 4 bases separating them. Germline V lookup: CDR1 LNHNV, CDR2 YYDKDF (reference sequence). This CDR3 has 12 amino acids. The CDR3 reads CATSSQGNTIYF. The CDR3 DNA reads as TGTGCCACCAGCAGCCAGGGAAACACCATATATTTT.

V gene TRBV12-3 or TRBV12-4 combines with J gene TRBJ1-1, with D unclear. Trimming removed 3 bases at V and 6 bases at J, with 11 bases between. The CDR3 loop spans 13 amino acids. The CDR3 DNA reads as TGTGCCAGCAGTTTCTCGGGTAGATCTGAAGCTTTCTTT. It is translated as CASSFSGRSEAFF.

The chain combines TRBV6-5 with TRBJ1-2; 7 nucleotides agree with TRBD1. V dropped 7 bases and J dropped 5; count of bases not matched to a gene: 10. Looked up from germline, CDR1 is MNHEY and CDR2 is SVGAGI. CDR3 length: 14 amino acids. CDR3 protein: CASTLDREVYGYTF. CDR3 nucleotide sequence: TGTGCCAGCACCCTCGACAGGGAGGTGTATGGCTACACCTTC.

The chain uses TRBV5-1 and TRBJ2-5; no clear D. The germline gives CDR1 SGHRS, CDR2 YFSETQ. This CDR3 has 13 residues. Trimming took off 3 bases at V and 2 bases at J, with 8 bases between the two ends. The CDR3 loop reads CASSWSLQETQYF. The DNA for the CDR3 is TGCGCCAGCAGCTGGAGCCTACAAGAGACCCAGTACTTC.

The V and J genes are TRBV15 and TRBJ1-1; possibly TRBD1 for D (5 bases). V lost 0 bases and J lost 2, with 10 bases in between. CDR3 length: 15 amino acids. Germline V CDR1 and CDR2: LNHNV, YYDKDF (reference sequence). The CDR3 sequence: CATSRDRGYNTEAFF. CDR3 in DNA: TGTGCCACCAGCAGAGATAGGGGCTACAACACTGAAGCTTTCTTT.